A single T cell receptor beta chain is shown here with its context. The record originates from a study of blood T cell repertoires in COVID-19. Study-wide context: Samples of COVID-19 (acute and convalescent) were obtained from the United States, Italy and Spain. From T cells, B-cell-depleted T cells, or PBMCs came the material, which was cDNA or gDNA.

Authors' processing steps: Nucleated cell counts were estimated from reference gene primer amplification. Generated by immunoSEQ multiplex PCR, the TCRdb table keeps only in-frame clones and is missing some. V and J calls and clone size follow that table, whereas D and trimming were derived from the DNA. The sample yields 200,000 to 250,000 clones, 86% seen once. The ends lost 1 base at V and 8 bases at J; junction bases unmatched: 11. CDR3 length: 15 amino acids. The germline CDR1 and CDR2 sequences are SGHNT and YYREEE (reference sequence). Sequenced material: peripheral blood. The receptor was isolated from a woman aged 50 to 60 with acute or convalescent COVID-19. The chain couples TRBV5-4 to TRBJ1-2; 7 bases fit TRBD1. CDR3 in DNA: TGTGCCAGCAGCTTGTCGCCAGGGGGGTATTCCGGCTACACCTTC. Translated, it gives CASSLSPGGYSGYTF.